The 20 T cell receptor beta chains in this list originate from one sample, sequenced in a study of cytotoxic CD8 clonotypes in ibrutinib-treated CLL. This table comes from immunoSEQ multiplex PCR, and its TCRdb copy is limited to in-frame clones, with some not included. Among 150,000 or so clones listed, about 88% were seen once. Material: PBMCs, obtained at disease progression, from a patient treated with ibrutinib. The receptor set was obtained from a human donor with chronic lymphocytic leukemia.

This clone has just one count. This rearrangement joins TRBV29-1 to TRBJ1-1, with 11 bases identical to TRBD1. Trimming at V came to 6 bases and at J to 3 bases, leaving 6 bases not matched to a gene. Germline lookup yields CDR1 SQVTM and CDR2 ANQGSEA. The CDR3 sequence is 14 residues long. The CDR3 protein is CSVYRTGGYTEAFF. CDR3 sequence (DNA): TGCAGCGTATACAGGACAGGGGGCTACACTGAAGCTTTCTTT.

The chain links TRBV28 to TRBJ1-4, with 7 bases aligning to TRBD1. Germline trimming cut 6 bases from V and 0 bases from J; bases unmatched to any gene: 7. The CDR3 runs 16 residues. CDR1 is MDHEN, CDR2 SYDVKM, per germline. The CDR3 spells CASSRTGFTTNEKLFF. The CDR3 region has the DNA TGTGCCAGCAGCCGGACAGGTTTTACAACTAATGAAAAACTGTTTTTT.

This chain connects TRBV5-8 to TRBJ1-2; a weak D match, TRBD1 (6 bases). V was trimmed by 0 bases and J by 8 bases, leaving 17 bases between them. CDR3 length: 15 residues. The germline gives CDR1 SGHTS, CDR2 YDEGEE. This chain's CDR3 is CASSLATGQRTGYTF. Here the CDR3 DNA reads TGTGCCAGCAGCTTGGCTACGGGACAACGAACGGGCTACACCTTC.

J is TRBJ2-2 and V is TRBV30, with TRBD1 identical over 8 bases. Germline V gene sequence: CDR1 GTSNPN, CDR2 SVGIG (reference sequence). The V gene end was trimmed by 0 bases and the J gene end by 6 bases; junction bases not matched to a gene: 6. This CDR3 has 15 amino acids. CDR3 DNA sequence: TGTGCCTGGAGTGTATCCAGGGGGCCTTCCGGGGAGCTGTTTTTT. Translation gives CAWSVSRGPSGELFF.

The chain recombines TRBV11-2 with TRBJ2-4; TRBD1 or TRBD2 may be the D gene (5 bases each). V was cut by 1 base and J by 6 bases, with 13 bases left in between. CDR1 SGHAT and CDR2 FQNNGV come from the germline V gene. The CDR3 loop spans 15 amino acids. The CDR3 DNA sequence: TGTGCCAGCAGCTTAGCCCCGGGACCCGCAAACATTCAGTACTTC. The encoded protein is CASSLAPGPANIQYF.

This clone occurred once. The chain carries TRBV7-8 and TRBJ1-2, with no clear D. The germline V gene encodes CDR1 SGHVS and CDR2 FQNEAQ. Trimming took 6 bases from V and 5 from J, leaving 16 bases between them. The CDR3 extends over 14 amino acids. CDR3 nucleotide sequence: TGTGCCAGCAGTTTAATATCGGGAGGGTATGGCTACACCTTC. It encodes CASSLISGGYGYTF.

This clone was seen only once. The CDR3 bases are TGTGCCAGCAGGACAGATCGGGAGCTGTTTTTT. This gives the protein CASRTDRELFF. This chain joins TRBV25-1 and TRBJ2-2; D might be TRBD1 (5 bases). From germline, CDR1 is MGHDK and CDR2 SYGVNS. The CDR3 sequence is 11 residues long. Trimming removed 6 bases from V and 9 bases from J, with 8 bases in between.

CDR3 region: CASSQDSYIYGYTF. The DNA for the CDR3 is TGCGCCAGCAGCCAAGATTCATATATCTATGGCTACACCTTC. The chain employs TRBV4-3 and TRBJ1-2; D gene ambiguous. Per germline, CDR1 LGHNA and CDR2 YSLEER. CDR3 length equals 14 residues. Between the trimmed V and J ends, which lost 0 bases and 4 bases, there was a span of 9 bases.

This clone was recorded once. The rearrangement links TRBV2 to TRBJ2-1; TRBD1 is a possible D gene (5 bases). The V end was cut by 4 bases, the J end by 9 bases, with 13 bases between. The germline gives CDR1 SNHLY, CDR2 FYNNEI. This CDR3 comprises 13 residues. The CDR3: CASSVSRVGEQFF. CDR3 coding DNA: TGTGCCAGCAGTGTTTCCAGGGTAGGTGAGCAGTTCTTC.

V is TRBV28 and J is TRBJ2-1; no clear D gene. The CDR3 spans 12 residues. Trimming pared 8 bases from V and 7 bases from J, leaving 12 bases between. The germline gives CDR1 MDHEN, CDR2 SYDVKM. CDR3 coding DNA: TGTGCCAGCCTAGAGAACCGAAATGAGCAGTTCTTC. Protein sequence: CASLENRNEQFF.

The V call is TRBV5-5, the J call TRBJ2-7, with D possibly being TRBD2 (5 bases). CDR3 length: 14 amino acids. Germline V CDR1 and CDR2: SGHKS, YYEKEE (reference sequence). V lost 2 bases, J lost 4 bases, and 13 bases lay in between. The DNA of the CDR3 is TGTGCCAGCAGCTTAGGACTGCTCGGGTACGAGCAGTACTTC. It encodes CASSLGLLGYEQYF.

The chain employs TRBV7-9 and TRBJ2-1, with D possibly TRBD1 on 5 matching bases. The CDR3 totals 16 residues. Germline values: CDR1 SEHNR, CDR2 FQNEAQ (reference sequence). Trimming took off 5 bases at V and 10 bases at J, with 24 bases between the two ends. The CDR3 coding sequence is TGTGCCAGCAGCATACAGGACCTCACGGCTTATGGGGAGCAGTTCTTC. It codes for CASSIQDLTAYGEQFF. The complete variable domain, with remaining parts taken from reference TRBV7-9 and TRBJ2-1, reads DTGVSQNPRHKITKRGQNVTFRCDPISEHNRLYWYRQTLGQGPEFLTYFQNEAQLEKSRLLSDRFSAERPKGSFSTLEIQRTEQGDSAMYLCASSIQDLTAYGEQFFGPGTRLTVL.

The chain couples TRBV5-1 to TRBJ2-7; D could derive from TRBD1 or TRBD2 (5 bases each). This CDR3 comprises 15 residues. Deletions cut 0 bases from V and 3 bases from J, with 13 bases between. Germline lookup yields CDR1 SGHRS and CDR2 YFSETQ. DNA of the CDR3: TGCGCCAGCAGCTTGGCGGGGCTAGGGGACTACGAGCAGTACTTC. As protein: CASSLAGLGDYEQYF.

Note on this clone: The junction and the germline gene differ at one end; a read error may be behind it. The rearrangement links TRBV6-9 to TRBJ1-1; TRBD1 aligns across 7 bases. Germline lookup yields CDR1 MNHGY and CDR2 SVAAGI. The CDR3 contains 13 residues. Here the CDR3 DNA reads TGTGCCAGCCTCCAGACAGGGAACACTGTAGCTTTCTTT. It codes for CASLQTGNTVAFF.

Only a few counts were recorded for this clone. This chain links TRBV29-1 with TRBJ2-7; perhaps TRBD2 as D (6 bases). In germline, CDR1 is SQVTM, CDR2 ANQGSEA. V gave up 0 bases and J gave up 2 bases, with 14 bases separating them. The CDR3 runs to 15 residues. The chain's CDR3 is CSVEDSGYRPYEQYF. The CDR3 bases are TGCAGCGTTGAAGATAGCGGTTACAGACCCTACGAGCAGTACTTC.

This chain uses TRBV5-1 with TRBJ1-1, with 10 bases lining up with TRBD1. CDR1 and CDR2 (germline): SGHRS, YFSETQ. The CDR3 loop spans 16 amino acids. V lost 4 bases to trimming and J lost 0 bases; unmatched junction nucleotides: 6. CDR3 nucleotides: TGCGCCAGCAGCAACCGGGACAGGGGCATGAACACTGAAGCTTTCTTT. Protein product: CASSNRDRGMNTEAFF.

The gene calls are TRBV19 and TRBJ2-1; no reliable D call. Per the germline V gene, CDR1 is LNHDA and CDR2 is SQIVND (reference sequence). V was shortened by 5 bases and J by 3 bases, with 11 bases between the two germline ends. CDR3 length: 14 amino acids. CDR3 in amino acids: CASSGNRDYNEQFF. CDR3 DNA: TGTGCCAGTAGTGGAAACAGAGACTACAATGAGCAGTTCTTC.

This clone was counted between two and nine times. The J gene is TRBJ1-2, the V gene TRBV13, with a possible D match to TRBD1 (5 bases). V lost 8 bases and J 3 bases, leaving 25 bases between the germline ends. The germline CDR1 and CDR2 sequences are PRHDT and FYEKMQ (reference sequence). There are 17 residues in the CDR3. CDR3 loop: CASGRPMGQGDYYGYTF. CDR3 bases: TGTGCCAGCGGCCGGCCGATGGGGCAGGGCGATTACTATGGCTACACCTTC.

The count of this clone is one. This rearrangement joins TRBV4-1 to TRBJ2-1, with TRBD2 as a possible D gene (6 bases). Per the germline V gene, CDR1 is MGHRA and CDR2 is YSYEKL. The CDR3 is made up of 17 amino acids. The V end lost 0 bases, the J end lost 9 bases, and 21 bases lay between the germline ends. The CDR3 nucleotides are TGCGCCAGCAGCCAAGAACCCCACCGTCTTGGCGGGATTGAGCAGTTCTTC. It specifies CASSQEPHRLGGIEQFF.

The chain carries TRBV27 and TRBJ1-4, with D tentatively TRBD1 (5 bases). Germline CDR1 MNHEY, CDR2 SMNVEV (reference sequence). The CDR3 length is 14 residues. V lost 4 bases and J 2 bases, leaving 8 bases between the germline ends. The CDR3 sequence: CASSSGGTNEKLFF. Here the CDR3 DNA reads TGTGCCAGCAGTTCTGGGGGGACTAATGAAAAACTGTTTTTT. Complete variable domain (other parts from reference TRBV27 and TRBJ1-4): EAQVTQNPRYLITVTGKKLTVTCSQNMNHEYMSWYRQDPGLGLRQIYYSMNVEVTDKGDVPEGYKVSRKEKRNFPLILESPSPNQTSLYFCASSSGGTNEKLFFGSGTQLSVL.